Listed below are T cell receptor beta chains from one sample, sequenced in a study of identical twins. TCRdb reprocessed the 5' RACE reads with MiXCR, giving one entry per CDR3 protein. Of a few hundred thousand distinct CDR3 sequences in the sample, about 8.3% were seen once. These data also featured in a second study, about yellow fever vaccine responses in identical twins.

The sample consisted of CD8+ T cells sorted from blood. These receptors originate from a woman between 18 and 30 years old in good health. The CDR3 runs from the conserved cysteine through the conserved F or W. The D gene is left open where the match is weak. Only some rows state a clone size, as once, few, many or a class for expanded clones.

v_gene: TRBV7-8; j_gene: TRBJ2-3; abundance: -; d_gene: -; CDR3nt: TGTGCCAGCAGCTTAGCCCGGGATTCTGGCACAGATACGCAGTATTTT; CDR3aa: CASSLARDSGTDTQYF
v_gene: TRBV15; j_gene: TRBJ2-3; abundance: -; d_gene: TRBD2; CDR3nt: TGTGCCACCAGCAGAGGGGCGGGGGGGGGTACTAGCACAGATACGCAGTATTTT; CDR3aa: CATSRGAGGGTSTDTQYF
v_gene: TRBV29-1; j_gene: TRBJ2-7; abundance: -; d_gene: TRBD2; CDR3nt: TGCAGCTCCCGGGACCCGGGGGGATGGCAGTACTTC; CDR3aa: CSSRDPGGWQYF
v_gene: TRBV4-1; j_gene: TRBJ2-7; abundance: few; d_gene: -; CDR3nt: TGCGCCAGCAGCCAAGAGCCGTCTCAGTTATTAGGTACCTACGAGCAGTACTTC; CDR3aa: CASSQEPSQLLGTYEQYF
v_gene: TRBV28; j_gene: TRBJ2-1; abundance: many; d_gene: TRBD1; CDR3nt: TGTGCCAGCAGTCTCTATTCCGGGACAGGGGCCTACAATGAGCAGTTCTTC; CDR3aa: CASSLYSGTGAYNEQFF
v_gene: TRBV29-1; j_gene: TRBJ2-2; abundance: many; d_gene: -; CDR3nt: TGCAGCGTTGTTAACTTAAACACCGGGGAGCTGTTTTTT; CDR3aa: CSVVNLNTGELFF
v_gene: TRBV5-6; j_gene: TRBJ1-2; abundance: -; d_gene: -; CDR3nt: TGTGCCAGCAGCTTGTACGACGGTCAGAACTATGGCTACACCTTC; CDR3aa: CASSLYDGQNYGYTF
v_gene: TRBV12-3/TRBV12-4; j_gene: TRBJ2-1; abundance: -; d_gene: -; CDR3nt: TGTGCCAGCAGTTTAGGACCCGCTAAGTGGATCTTC; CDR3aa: CASSLGPAKWIF
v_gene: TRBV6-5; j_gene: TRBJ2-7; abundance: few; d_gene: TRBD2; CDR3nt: TGTGCCAGCAGTTACGGGACTAACTACGAGCAGTACTTC; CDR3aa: CASSYGTNYEQYF
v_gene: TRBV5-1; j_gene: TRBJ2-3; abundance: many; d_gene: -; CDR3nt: TGCGCCAGCAGCTTGGAGGGGGTCTATAGCACAGATACGCAGTATTTT; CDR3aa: CASSLEGVYSTDTQYF
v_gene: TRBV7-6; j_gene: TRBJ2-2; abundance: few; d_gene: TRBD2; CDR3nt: TGTGCCAGCAGCCTAGCGGGGGGCCTTCTCACCGGGGAGCTGTTTTTT; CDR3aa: CASSLAGGLLTGELFF
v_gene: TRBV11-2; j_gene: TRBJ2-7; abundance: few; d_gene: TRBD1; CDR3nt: TGTGCCAGCAGCTTAGTATTCCTGGCCCGACAGGGGTCGACCTACGAGCAGTACTTC; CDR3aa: CASSLVFLARQGSTYEQYF
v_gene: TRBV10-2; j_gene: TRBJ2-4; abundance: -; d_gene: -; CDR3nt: TGCGCCAGAACGACAGGAACCAAAAACATTCAGTACTTC; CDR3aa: CARTTGTKNIQYF
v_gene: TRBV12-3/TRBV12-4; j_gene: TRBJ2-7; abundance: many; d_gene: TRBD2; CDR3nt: TGTGCCAGCACACTAGCGGGAACCTACGAGCAGTACTTC; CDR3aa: CASTLAGTYEQYF
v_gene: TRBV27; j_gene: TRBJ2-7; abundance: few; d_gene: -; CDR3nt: TGTGCCAGCAGTACCCGTGGGGGCGCTTACGAGCAGTACTTC; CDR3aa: CASSTRGGAYEQYF
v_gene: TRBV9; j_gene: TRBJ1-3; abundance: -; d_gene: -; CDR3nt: TGTGCCAGCGATGGGGGCGCGTCTGGAAACACCATATATTTT; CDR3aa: CASDGGASGNTIYF
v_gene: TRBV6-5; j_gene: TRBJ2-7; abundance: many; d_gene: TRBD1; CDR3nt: TGTGCCAGCAGTTACAAGACAGGGTTTCCTTACGAGCAGTACTTC; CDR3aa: CASSYKTGFPYEQYF
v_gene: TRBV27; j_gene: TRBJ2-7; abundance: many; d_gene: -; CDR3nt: TGTGCCAGCAGTTTATCAAAACGGGGCAGCTCCTACGAGCAGTACTTC; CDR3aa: CASSLSKRGSSYEQYF
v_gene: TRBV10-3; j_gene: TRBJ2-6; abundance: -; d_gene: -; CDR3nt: TGTGCCATCAGTGAGTTTAAGACGGCAAGCTCTGGGGCCAACGTCCTGACTTTC; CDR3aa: CAISEFKTASSGANVLTF
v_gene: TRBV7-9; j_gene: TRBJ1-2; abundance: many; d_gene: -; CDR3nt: TGTGCCAGCAGCTTAGTTGACACATACTTCTATGGCTACACCTTC; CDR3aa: CASSLVDTYFYGYTF
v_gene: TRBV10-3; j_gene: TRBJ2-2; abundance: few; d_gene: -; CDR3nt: TGTGCCATCAGGGCTGTAGAGAACACCGGGGAGCTGTTTTTT; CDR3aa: CAIRAVENTGELFF
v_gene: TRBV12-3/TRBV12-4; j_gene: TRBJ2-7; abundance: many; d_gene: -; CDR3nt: TGTGCCAGCAGCCATTCGTGGGAGCAGTACTTC; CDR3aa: CASSHSWEQYF
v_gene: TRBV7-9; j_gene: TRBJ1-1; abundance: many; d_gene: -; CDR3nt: TGTGCCAGCAGCGCAGGGGACACCGACCCGGAGGCTTTCTTT; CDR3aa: CASSAGDTDPEAFF
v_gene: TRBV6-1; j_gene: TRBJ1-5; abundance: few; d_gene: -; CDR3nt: TGTGCCAGCATATCCGGGCCGGGGGGCAATCAGCCCCAGCATTTT; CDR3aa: CASISGPGGNQPQHF
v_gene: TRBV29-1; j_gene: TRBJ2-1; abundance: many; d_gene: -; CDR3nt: TGCAGCGTAGGACACGACTACAATGAGCAGTTCTTC; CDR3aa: CSVGHDYNEQFF
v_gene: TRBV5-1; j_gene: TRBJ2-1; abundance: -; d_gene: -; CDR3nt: TGCGCCAGCAAGACGAAACCAGGACAGAATACCTACAATGAGCAGTTCTTC; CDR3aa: CASKTKPGQNTYNEQFF
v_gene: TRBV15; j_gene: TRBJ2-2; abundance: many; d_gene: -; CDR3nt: TGTGCCACCAGCAGAGATAGGGGGGATTACACCGGGGAGCTGTTTTTT; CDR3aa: CATSRDRGDYTGELFF
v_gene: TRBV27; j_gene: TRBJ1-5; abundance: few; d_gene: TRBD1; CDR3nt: TGTGCCAGCAGAGAGACAGGGGAGTGGGGGCAGCCCCAGCATTTT; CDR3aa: CASRETGEWGQPQHF
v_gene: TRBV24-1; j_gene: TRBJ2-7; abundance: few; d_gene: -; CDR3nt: TGTGCCACCAGTGCCCAGGACTCCTACGAGCAGTACTTC; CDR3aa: CATSAQDSYEQYF
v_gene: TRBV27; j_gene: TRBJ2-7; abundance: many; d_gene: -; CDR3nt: TGTGCCAGCAGTTTATCCCCCCAATACGAGCAGTACTTC; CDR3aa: CASSLSPQYEQYF
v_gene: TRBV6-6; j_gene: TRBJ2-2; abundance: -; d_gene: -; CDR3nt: TGTGCCAGCGCGGGATCGAACACCGGGGAGCTGTTTTTT; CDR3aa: CASAGSNTGELFF
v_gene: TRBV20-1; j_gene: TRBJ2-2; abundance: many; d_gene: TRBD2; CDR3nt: TGCAGTGCTAGAGAGGCGGGGGGGACGAACACCGGGGAGCTGTTTTTT; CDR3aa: CSAREAGGTNTGELFF
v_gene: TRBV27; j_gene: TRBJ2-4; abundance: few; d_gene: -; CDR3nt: TGTGCCAGCAGTTTTGAAGGAGAAAACATTCAGTACTTC; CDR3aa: CASSFEGENIQYF
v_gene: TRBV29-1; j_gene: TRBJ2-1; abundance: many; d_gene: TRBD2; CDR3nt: TGCAGCGTTGAAACCAGCGGGGGAGGGTACAATGAGCAGTTCTTC; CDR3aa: CSVETSGGGYNEQFF
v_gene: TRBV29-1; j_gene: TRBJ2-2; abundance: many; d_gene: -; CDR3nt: TGCAGCGTTGGAATCAGGAACACCGGGGAGCTGTTTTTT; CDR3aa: CSVGIRNTGELFF
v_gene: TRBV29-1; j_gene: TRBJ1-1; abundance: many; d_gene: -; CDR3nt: TGCAGCGTTGTCGAGCTCGGCGATGCTTTCTTT; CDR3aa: CSVVELGDAFF
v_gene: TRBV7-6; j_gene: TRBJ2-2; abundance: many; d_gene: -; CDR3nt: TGTGCCAGCAGGACAAGAGGGCCCGGGGAGCTGTTTTTT; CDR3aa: CASRTRGPGELFF
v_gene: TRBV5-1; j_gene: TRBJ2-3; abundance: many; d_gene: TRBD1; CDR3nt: TGCGCCAGCAATGAACAGGGGACAGATACGCAGTATTTT; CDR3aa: CASNEQGTDTQYF
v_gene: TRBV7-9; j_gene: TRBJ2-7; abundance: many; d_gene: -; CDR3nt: TGTGCCAGCAGCTCGTGGGCTTCCTACGAGCAGTACTTC; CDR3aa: CASSSWASYEQYF
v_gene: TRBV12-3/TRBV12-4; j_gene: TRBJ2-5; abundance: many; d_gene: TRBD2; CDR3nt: TGTGCCAGCAGCGGACTAGCGGGGTATCTGGAGACCCAGTACTTC; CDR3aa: CASSGLAGYLETQYF
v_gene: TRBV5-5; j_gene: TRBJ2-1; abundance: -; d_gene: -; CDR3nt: TGTGCCAGCAGCTATTGGAGTGGGATCAATGAGCAGTTCTTC; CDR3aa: CASSYWSGINEQFF
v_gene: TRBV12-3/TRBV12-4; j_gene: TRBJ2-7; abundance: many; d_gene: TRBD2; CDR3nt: TGTGCCAGCAGATATCGGGGGGACGAGCAGTACTTC; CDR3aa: CASRYRGDEQYF
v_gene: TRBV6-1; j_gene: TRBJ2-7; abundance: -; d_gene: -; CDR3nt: TGTGCCAGTATCAGCTATCCCGGGGCCTACGAGCAGTACTTC; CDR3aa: CASISYPGAYEQYF